This TCR beta chain was identified in a study of T cells in Graves' hyperthyroidism and ophthalmopathy. For the diagnoses, clinical symptoms, serum thyroxine and TRAb, thyroid ultrasound and orbital computed tomography were used. Extraction of PBMCs used 8 to 10 ml of fresh peripheral blood. Study-wide results and limits: In the blood, most expanded thyroid clonotypes above 0.001 appeared as well. Ophthalmopathy got predicted by the model a median about six months before its onset.

Template material for amplifying TCR beta CDR3 regions consisted of RNA transcripts. First-round RT-PCR targeting the TCR CDR3 was performed with the HTBI primer set. From the multiplex PCR reads, TCRdb called clonotypes with MiXCR, one entry per CDR3 protein. The sample consists of about 530,000 distinct CDR3 sequences, roughly 15% of them appearing once. Germline CDR1 LGHDT, CDR2 YNNKEL (reference sequence). V lost 11 bases, J lost 0 bases, and 14 bases lay in between. The length of the CDR3 is 14 residues. This clonotype was seen repeatedly, ten times or more. Its antigen is unknown. The sequence was collected from a young woman with Graves' ophthalmopathy. The rearrangement uses TRBV3-1 and TRBJ1-3; the D gene is possibly TRBD1 (5 bases). Sequenced input: blood. The CDR3 DNA follows: TGTGCCGCTGGTGGAGGGGACTCTGGAAACACCATATATTTT. Translated: CAAGGGDSGNTIYF.